This entry features one T cell receptor beta chain sequence. The data stem from a study of blood T cell repertoires in COVID-19. At the level of the study: Collection of acute and convalescent COVID-19 samples took place in the United States, Italy and Spain.

Data came from immunoSEQ multiplex PCR; TCRdb stores just in-frame clones and leaves some out. In the table there are 120,000 to 150,000 clones, over 75% of which are singletons. Sequences were obtained from peripheral blood. The sequence came from a man in his 60s with active or convalescent COVID-19.

Here the CDR3 reads CAWSYLDRENTEAFF. The DNA of the CDR3 is TGTGCCTGGAGCTATCTTGACAGGGAGAACACTGAAGCTTTCTTT. This sequence joins TRBV30 and TRBJ1-1; 7 positions agree with TRBD1. The CDR3 is 15 amino acids. V lost 3 bases to trimming and J lost 1 base; unmatched junction nucleotides: 8. The germline V gene encodes CDR1 GTSNPN and CDR2 SVGIG (reference sequence).